This T cell receptor (beta chain) was obtained from a study of blood T cell repertoires in COVID-19. At the level of the study: Sites across the United States, Italy and Spain contributed samples from acute and convalescent COVID-19. The analysed material was cDNA or gDNA that came from T cells, B-cell-depleted T cells, or PBMCs.

Study processing details: Reference gene primer amplification gave estimated nucleated cell counts. Clones were read by immunoSEQ multiplex PCR, and TCRdb kept only the in-frame ones, dropping some. Clonal size and the V and J genes are those of that table, whereas D and trimming came from the DNA. The sample has roughly 35,000 clones, around 90% seen once. The TCR sequence derives from a man between 65 and 85 years old with acute or convalescent COVID-19. The specimen sequenced was peripheral blood.

Here the CDR3 reads CASSLQGLNSPLHF. The DNA for the CDR3 is TGTGCCAGCAGCTTGCAGGGCTTAAATTCACCCCTCCACTTT. The genes are TRBV5-4 and TRBJ1-6; D is possibly TRBD1 (5 bases). CDR3 length: 14 amino acids. Germline-derived CDR1 and CDR2 are SGHNT and YYREEE (reference sequence). Trimming pared 1 base from V and 7 bases from J, leaving 9 bases between.